This T cell receptor beta chain was recorded in a study of T cell responses to AZD1222 COVID-19 vaccine. Repertoires were generated with immunoSEQ multiplex PCR, while TCRdb's copy carries only in-frame clones and drops some. The sample lists roughly 150,000 clones; 90% were seen once. There are 11 residues in the CDR3. The V gene's germline CDR1 is DFQATT and CDR2 SNEGSKA (reference sequence). J gave up 4 bases and V 5 bases, and 2 bases lay outside the gene matches. The chain combines TRBV20-1 with TRBJ2-7, with TRBD2 identical over 7 bases. The sample here was peripheral blood, taken 28 days after the second AZD1222 dose. This TCR was recovered from an adult who received the AZD1222 COVID-19 vaccine. The DNA of the CDR3 is TGCAGTGCTCAGCGGGAATACGAGCAGTACTTC. It translates to CSAQREYEQYF.